This TCR beta chain was found in a study of T cells in Graves' hyperthyroidism and ophthalmopathy. The source material, RNA transcripts, was used to amplify TCR beta CDR3 regions. The primer set for the first-round RT-PCR of the TCR CDR3 was HTBI. TCRdb ran MiXCR on the multiplex PCR reads and lists one entry per CDR3 protein. The table has around 660,000 distinct CDR3 sequences, approximately 42% seen once. V lost 8 bases to trimming and J lost 5 bases, with 30 bases between them. The CDR3 covers 18 residues. Germline loops: CDR1 SNHLY, CDR2 FYNNEI. Source material: peripheral blood or thyroid tissue (not recorded which). The source is an adult man with Graves' disease, either hyperthyroidism or ophthalmopathy (not recorded which). V is TRBV2 and J is TRBJ1-2, with D possibly being TRBD1 (5 bases). This CDR3 reads CASSPGGLRGPTQYGYTF. The CDR3 bases are TGTGCCAGCTCACCTGGCGGGTTACGGGGCCCTACTCAGTATGGCTACACCTTC.